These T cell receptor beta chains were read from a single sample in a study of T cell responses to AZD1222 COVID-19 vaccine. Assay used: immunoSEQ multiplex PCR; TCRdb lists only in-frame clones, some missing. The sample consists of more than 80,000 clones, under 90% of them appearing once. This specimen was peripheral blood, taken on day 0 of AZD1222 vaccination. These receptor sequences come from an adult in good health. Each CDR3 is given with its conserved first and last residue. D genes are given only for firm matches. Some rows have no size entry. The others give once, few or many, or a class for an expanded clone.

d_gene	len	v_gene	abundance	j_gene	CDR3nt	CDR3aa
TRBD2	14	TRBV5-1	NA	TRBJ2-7	TGCGCCAGCGAAGCTAGCGGGGGCTCCTACGAGCAGTACTTC	CASEASGGSYEQYF
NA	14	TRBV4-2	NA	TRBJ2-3	TGTGCCAGCAGCCAAGATCGGTCCACAGATACGCAGTATTTT	CASSQDRSTDTQYF
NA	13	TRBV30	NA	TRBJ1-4	TGTGCCTGGGCGGTCAGTTTAAATGAAAAACTGTTTTTT	CAWAVSLNEKLFF
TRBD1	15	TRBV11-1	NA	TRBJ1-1	TGTGCCAGCAACCTGGACAGGGGGGACAGGACTGAAGCTTTCTTT	CASNLDRGDRTEAFF
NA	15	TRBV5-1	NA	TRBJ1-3	TGCGCCAGCAGCCCCACGTCCTTCTCTGGAAACACCATATATTTT	CASSPTSFSGNTIYF
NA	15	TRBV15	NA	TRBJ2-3	TGTGCCACCAGCAGAGGACCTGGACTACAAGATACGCAGTATTTT	CATSRGPGLQDTQYF
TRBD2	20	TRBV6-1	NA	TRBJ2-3	TGTGCCAGCAGTGAACACCGGCTAGCGGGGGGCCCCTATAGCACAGATACGCAGTATTTT	CASSEHRLAGGPYSTDTQYF
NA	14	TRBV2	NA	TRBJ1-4	TGTGCCAGCAGTGAATGGGGAATTAATGAAAAACTGTTTTTT	CASSEWGINEKLFF
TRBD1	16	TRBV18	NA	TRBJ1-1	TGTGCCAGCTCACCTCCGGGACATGGACAGGGAACTGAAGCTTTCTTT	CASSPPGHGQGTEAFF
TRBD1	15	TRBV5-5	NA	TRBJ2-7	TGTGCCAGCAGCTTAGGGACAGGGACAATGGTCGAGCAGTACTTC	CASSLGTGTMVEQYF
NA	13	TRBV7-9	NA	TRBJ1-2	TGTGCCAGCAGCGGTGGTAGCACCTATGGCTACACCTTC	CASSGGSTYGYTF
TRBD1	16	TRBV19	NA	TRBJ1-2	TGTGCCAGTAGTATCATCACCACGGACAGGGGGCGAGGCTACACCTTC	CASSIITTDRGRGYTF
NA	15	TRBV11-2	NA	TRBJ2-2	TGTGCCAGCAGCTCAATAAGGGGAAACACCGGGGAGCTGTTTTTT	CASSSIRGNTGELFF
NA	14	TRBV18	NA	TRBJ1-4	TGTGCCAGCTCACCCGGAGGGTCGCGTGAAAAACTGTTTTTT	CASSPGGSREKLFF
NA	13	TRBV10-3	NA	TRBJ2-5	TGTGCCATCAGTCCAGGGGTCAGGGAGACCCAGTACTTC	CAISPGVRETQYF
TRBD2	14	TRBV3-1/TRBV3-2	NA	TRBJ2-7	TGTGCCAGCAGCCAAGTGGCGGGGGACTACGAGCAGTACTTC	CASSQVAGDYEQYF
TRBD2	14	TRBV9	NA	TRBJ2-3	TGTGCCAGCAGCCCCGCGGGGGTAACAGATACGCAGTATTTT	CASSPAGVTDTQYF
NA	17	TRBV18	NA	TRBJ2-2	TGTGCCAGCTCACTTCGGAGACAGGAGAGGGGTGCCGGGGAGCTGTTTTTT	CASSLRRQERGAGELFF
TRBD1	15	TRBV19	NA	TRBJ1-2	TGTGCCAGTAGTATCTTCGGACAGGGTAACTATGGCTACACCTTC	CASSIFGQGNYGYTF
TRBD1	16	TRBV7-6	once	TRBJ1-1	TGTGCCAGCAGCTCAGGGACAGGGGGGATGAACACTGAAGCTTTCTTT	CASSSGTGGMNTEAFF
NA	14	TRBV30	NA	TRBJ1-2	TGTGCCTGGAGCCAAGGAACAGGCAACTATGGCTACACCTTC	CAWSQGTGNYGYTF
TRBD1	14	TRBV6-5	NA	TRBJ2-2	TGTGCCAGCAGCCCCGACAGGGTCACCGGGGAGCTGTTTTTT	CASSPDRVTGELFF
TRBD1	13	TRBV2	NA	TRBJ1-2	TGTGCCAGCAACAGGGACAGTCAATGGGGCTACACCTTC	CASNRDSQWGYTF
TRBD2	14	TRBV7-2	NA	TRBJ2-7	TGTGCCAGCAGCTTAGCTAGCGGGGGGGGCGAGCAGTACTTC	CASSLASGGGEQYF
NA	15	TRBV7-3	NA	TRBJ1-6	TGTGCCAGCAGCTTATTAGGGGCGGGTAATTCACCCCTCCACTTT	CASSLLGAGNSPLHF
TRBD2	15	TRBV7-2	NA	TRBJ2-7	TGTGCCAGCGCTTCCCCGGGACTAGCGTTCTACGAGCAGTACTTC	CASASPGLAFYEQYF
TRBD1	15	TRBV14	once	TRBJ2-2	TGTGCCAGCAGCCAAGTCCAGGGGGCAACCGGGGAGCTGTTTTTT	CASSQVQGATGELFF
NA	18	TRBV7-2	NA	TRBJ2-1	TGTGCCAGCAGCTTAGCTCCCACTAGCTACTCCCTCTACAATGAGCAGTTCTTC	CASSLAPTSYSLYNEQFF
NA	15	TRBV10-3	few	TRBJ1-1	TGTGCCATCAGTGAGTCTAGAGGGCTGAACACTGAAGCTTTCTTT	CAISESRGLNTEAFF
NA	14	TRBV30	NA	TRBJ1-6	TGTGCCTGGAGTAAGGGGGGCGGAGATTCACCCCTCCACTTT	CAWSKGGGDSPLHF
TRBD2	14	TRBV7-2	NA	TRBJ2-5	TGTGCCAGCAGAATAGCGGGGGGCACCGGGACCCAGTACTTC	CASRIAGGTGTQYF
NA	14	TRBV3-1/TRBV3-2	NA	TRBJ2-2	TGTGCCAGCAGCCTTGGGGGGGCCTATGGGGAGCTGTTTTTT	CASSLGGAYGELFF
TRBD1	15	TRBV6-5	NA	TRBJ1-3	TGTGCCAGCAGGCCCACAGGGGGACGAGGAAACACCATATATTTT	CASRPTGGRGNTIYF
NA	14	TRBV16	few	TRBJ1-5	TGTGCCAGCAGCCAATCGAGTGGAAATCAGCCCCAGCATTTT	CASSQSSGNQPQHF
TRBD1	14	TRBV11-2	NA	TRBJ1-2	TGTGCCAGCAGCTCCCAAACGACAGGGCTTGGCTACACCTTC	CASSSQTTGLGYTF
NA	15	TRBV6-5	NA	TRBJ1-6	TGTGCCAGCAGTCCCTTCGAGGGGGACAAGTCACCCCTCCACTTT	CASSPFEGDKSPLHF
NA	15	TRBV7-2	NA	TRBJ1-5	TGTGCCAGCAGCTTAAATGGGTTGCAGGGGCAGCCCCAGCATTTT	CASSLNGLQGQPQHF
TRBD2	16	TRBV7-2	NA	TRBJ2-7	TGTGCCAGCAGCTCGCTGACTAGCGGGGGGACCTACGAGCAGTACTTC	CASSSLTSGGTYEQYF
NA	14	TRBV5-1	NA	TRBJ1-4	TGCGCCAGCAGCTTGTTACCAACTAATGAAAAACTGTTTTTT	CASSLLPTNEKLFF
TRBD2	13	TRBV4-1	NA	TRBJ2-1	TGCGCCAGCAGCCAAATTAGCGGGAGTGAGCAGTTCTTC	CASSQISGSEQFF
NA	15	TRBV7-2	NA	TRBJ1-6	TGTGCCAGCAGCTTATATCAGGGGATGGATTCACCCCTCCACTTT	CASSLYQGMDSPLHF
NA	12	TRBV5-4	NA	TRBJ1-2	TGTGCCAGCAGCTTGCGGGGCAATGGCTACACCTTC	CASSLRGNGYTF
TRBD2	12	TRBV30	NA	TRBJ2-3	TGTGCCTGGGGGGGGGTTTCGGATACGCAGTATTTT	CAWGGVSDTQYF
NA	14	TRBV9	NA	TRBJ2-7	TGTGCCAGCAGCGTCGACGGGAGCTCCTACGAGCAGTACTTC	CASSVDGSSYEQYF
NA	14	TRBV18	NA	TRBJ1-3	TGTGCCAGTTGGGCCGACTACTCTGGAAACACCATATATTTT	CASWADYSGNTIYF
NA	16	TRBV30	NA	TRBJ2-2	TGTGCCTGGAGTGTATATTATGGGTGGGACACCGGGGAGCTGTTTTTT	CAWSVYYGWDTGELFF
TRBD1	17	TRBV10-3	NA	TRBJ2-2	TGTGCCATCAGTGCCAACCTTGCAGGGGGCGACACCGGGGAGCTGTTTTTT	CAISANLAGGDTGELFF
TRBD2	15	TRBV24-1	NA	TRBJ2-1	TGTGCCACCAGTGAGGCGGGACTAGCGGGAGATGAGCAGTTCTTC	CATSEAGLAGDEQFF
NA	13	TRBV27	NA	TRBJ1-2	TGTGCCAGCAGTCTCCAATCTAACTATGGCTACACCTTC	CASSLQSNYGYTF
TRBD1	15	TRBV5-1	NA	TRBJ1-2	TGCGCCAGCAGCTTGGACCCACAGGGGGCGAGGGGCTACACCTTC	CASSLDPQGARGYTF